Each of the 31 T cell receptor beta chains below was sequenced from the same sample in a study of shared clonotypes between healthy human individuals. TCRdb's copy holds only in-frame clones and misses some; the assay was immunoSEQ multiplex PCR. The data contain 850,000 to 1,200,000 clones, about 77% of them singletons. The sample was memory CD4+ T cells sorted from blood. The sample's subset: CD45RA-negative fraction. The receptors were sampled from a young man in good health.

This chain joins TRBV2 and TRBJ2-2; D gene unclear. The ends were cut back, 6 bases at V and 4 bases at J, with 12 bases in the middle. The germline gives CDR1 SNHLY, CDR2 FYNNEI. The CDR3 consists of 14 residues. The CDR3 protein is CASRKYGTTGELFF. CDR3 coding DNA: TGTGCCAGCAGAAAATATGGTACCACCGGGGAGCTGTTTTTT. The whole variable domain, remainder taken from reference TRBV2 and TRBJ2-2, is EPEVTQTPSHQVTQMGQEVILRCVPISNHLYFYWYRQILGQKVEFLVSFYNNEISEKSEIFDDQFSVERPDGSNFTLKIRSTKLEDSAMYFCASRKYGTTGELFFGEGSRLTVL.

This clone was observed a handful of times. Mismatch with germline at one junction end may stem from a read error. The chain combines TRBV7-2 with TRBJ2-3, with 10 bases aligning to TRBD2. The CDR3 spans 17 residues. The germline gives CDR1 SGHTA, CDR2 FQGNSA. CDR3 nucleotides: TGTGCCAGCAGCGTAGCTAGCGGGAGTTTCATCACAGATACGCAGTATTTT. Residues: CASSVASGSFITDTQYF. The entire variable domain, with the rest obtained from reference TRBV7-2 and TRBJ2-3, is as follows: GAGVSQSPSNKVTEKGKDVELRCDPISGHTALYWYRQSLGQGLEFLIYFQGNSAPDKSGLPSDRFSAERTGGSVSTLTIQRTQQEDSAVYLCASSVASGSFITDTQYFGPGTRLTVL.

The V call is TRBV19, the J call TRBJ1-4, with unresolved D. CDR1 and CDR2 from the germline V gene are LNHDA and SQIVND (reference sequence). There are 15 residues in the CDR3. The ends were cut back, 6 bases at V and 0 bases at J, with 11 bases in the middle. The CDR3 bases are TGTGCCAGTAGGGGTTCAGGAGCAACTAATGAAAAACTGTTTTTT. This encodes CASRGSGATNEKLFF.

This clone was recorded many times. At one boundary the junction diverges from the germline segment, which might be a read error. This sample also contains other DNA sequences that code for the same CDR3. V is TRBV7-7 and J is TRBJ2-5; 8 nucleotides line up with TRBD2. The length of the CDR3 is 13 residues. Germline-derived CDR1 and CDR2 are SSHAT and FNYEAQ (reference sequence). The CDR3 nucleotides are TGTGCTAGCAGCTTAGGCGGGAGGGAGACCCAGTACTTC. As protein: CASSLGGRETQYF.

The V and J genes are TRBV7-2 and TRBJ2-2; 7 bases align to TRBD1. Germline loops: CDR1 SGHTA, CDR2 FQGNSA. The V segment lost 4 bases and the J segment 10 bases; nucleotides outside the gene matches: 12. The CDR3 has 15 amino acids. CDR3 protein: CASSSPRGGTTELFF. The CDR3 DNA reads TGTGCCAGCAGCTCACCCCGAGGGGGCACGACGGAGCTGTTTTTT.

This clone appeared a few times. The chain uses TRBV30 and TRBJ1-1; a possible D gene is TRBD1 (6 bases). V dropped 6 bases and J dropped 11 bases, with 16 bases sitting between them. This CDR3 contains 11 residues. The germline CDR1 and CDR2 sequences are GTSNPN and SVGIG (reference sequence). In DNA form, the CDR3 reads TGTGCCTGCAAGACTCAGGGGCCTGCTTTCTTT. As protein: CACKTQGPAFF.

J is TRBJ2-1 and V is TRBV30; D gene unclear. Trimming left V 2 bases short and J 6 bases short, with 8 bases between. The germline gives CDR1 GTSNPN, CDR2 SVGIG (reference sequence). This CDR3 comprises 12 residues. CDR3 loop: CAWSRLGNEQFF. The CDR3 DNA is TGTGCCTGGAGTCGTCTAGGCAATGAGCAGTTCTTC. Drawing the rest from reference TRBV30 and TRBJ2-1, the complete variable domain is SQTIHQWPATLVQPVGSPLSLECTVEGTSNPNLYWYRQAAGRGLQLLFYSVGIGQISSEVPQNLSASRPQDRQFILSSKKLLLSDSGFYLCAWSRLGNEQFFGPGTRLTVL.

This clone turned up a few times. This sequence joins TRBV5-6 and TRBJ2-7; the match to TRBD2 covers 10 bases. Unmatched junction bases numbered 6, after V lost 4 bases and J lost 2 bases. This CDR3 spans 15 amino acids. Germline V CDR1 and CDR2: SGHDT, YYEEEE. CDR3 sequence (DNA): TGTGCCAGCAGCAAGGCCGGGACTAGCGCCTACGAGCAGTACTTC. It encodes CASSKAGTSAYEQYF.

This rearrangement joins TRBV2 to TRBJ1-5, with 8 bases that match TRBD1. Germline V CDR1 and CDR2: SNHLY, FYNNEI. Trimming took 4 bases from V and 5 from J; bases not matched to a gene: 13. The CDR3 covers 17 residues. The CDR3 sequence is CASSGTGTQRGDQPQHF. DNA of the CDR3: TGTGCCAGCAGTGGGACAGGGACGCAAAGAGGCGATCAGCCCCAGCATTTT.

Worth noting for this clone: Different DNA sequences within this sample yield the same CDR3. V gene TRBV20-1 combines with J gene TRBJ2-5; D uncertain. The CDR3 is 10 residues long. The V gene's germline CDR1 is DFQATT and CDR2 SNEGSKA (reference sequence). The V end lost 3 bases, the J end lost 5 bases, and 4 bases lay between the germline ends. CDR3 in DNA: TGCAGTGCTAGGGGGGAGACCCAGTACTTC. Amino acid sequence: CSARGETQYF.

The chain joins TRBV18 to TRBJ1-1; unclear D gene. The CDR3 spans 16 residues. Germline V lookup: CDR1 KGHSH, CDR2 LQKENI. The germline V and J ends were trimmed by 1 base and 4 bases, with 16 bases remaining between them. The chain's CDR3 is CASSPLYQVAGTEAFF. In nucleotides, the CDR3 is TGTGCCAGCTCACCACTCTATCAGGTGGCGGGCACTGAAGCTTTCTTT.

V is TRBV6-1 and J is TRBJ1-5; D is unclear. This CDR3 contains 14 residues. V was pared by 6 bases and J by 2 bases, with 11 bases between. The germline V gene has CDR1 MNHNS and CDR2 SASEGT. The CDR3 nucleotides are TGTGCCAGCAGAGCCGCGGGCGGCAATCAGCCCCAGCATTTT. Translating gives CASRAAGGNQPQHF.

The rearrangement uses TRBV5-8 and TRBJ1-5; D ambiguous. Trimming removed 1 base from V and 3 bases from J, with 11 bases in between. Germline loops: CDR1 SGHTS, CDR2 YDEGEE. The CDR3 is 15 amino acids. The CDR3 protein is CASSLYRKNNQPQHF. The CDR3 nucleotides read TGTGCCAGCAGCTTGTATAGGAAAAACAATCAGCCCCAGCATTTT.

This sequence joins TRBV7-2 and TRBJ1-1; D call uncertain. This CDR3 is 13 amino acids long. The V end was cut by 1 base, the J end by 5 bases, with 8 bases between. Germline V gene data show CDR1 as SGHTA and CDR2 as FQGNSA. Here the CDR3 DNA reads TGTGCCAGCAGCTTAGACTTCGGGACTGAAGCTTTCTTT. Its translation is CASSLDFGTEAFF.

The J gene is TRBJ1-3, the V gene TRBV5-4; no reliable D call. CDR3 length: 16 residues. Trimming took off 0 bases at V and 0 bases at J, with 10 bases between the two ends. Germline values: CDR1 SGHNT, CDR2 YYREEE (reference sequence). The CDR3 DNA is TGTGCCAGCAGCTTGGGTGAACCCGGCTCTGGAAACACCATATATTTT. Translated, it gives CASSLGEPGSGNTIYF.

This clone was observed a single time. This rearrangement joins TRBV6-5 to TRBJ1-2, with 7 positions matching TRBD1. CDR3 length: 14 amino acids. V shed 7 bases, J shed 8 bases, and the junction held 13 bases outside the gene matches. Germline lookup yields CDR1 MNHEY and CDR2 SVGAGI. CDR3 sequence: CASKQAGGIFGYTF. The CDR3 bases are TGTGCCAGCAAACAGGCAGGGGGTATCTTCGGCTACACCTTC.

As to this clone: The sample carries other DNA sequences with the same CDR3. The V and J genes are TRBV5-1 and TRBJ2-2; possibly TRBD1 for D (5 bases). V shed 0 bases and J shed 5 bases, with 8 bases lying between them. Germline V CDR1 and CDR2: SGHRS, YFSETQ. This CDR3 is built from 14 residues. This CDR3 is CASSLGQLTGELFF. The CDR3 nucleotides are TGCGCCAGCAGCTTGGGACAGCTTACCGGGGAGCTGTTTTTT. Full variable domain (missing parts from reference TRBV5-1 and TRBJ2-2): KAGVTQTPRYLIKTRGQQVTLSCSPISGHRSVSWYQQTPGQGLQFLFEYFSETQRNKGNFPGRFSGRQFSNSRSEMNVSTLELGDSALYLCASSLGQLTGELFFGEGSRLTVL.

The rearrangement joins TRBV5-5 to TRBJ1-2; TRBD1 aligns across 9 bases. V dropped 4 bases and J dropped 5; count of bases not matched to a gene: 9. There are 15 residues in the CDR3. Germline V gives CDR1 SGHKS, CDR2 YYEKEE (reference sequence). The DNA of the CDR3 is TGTGCCAGCAGCCCCACGGGACAGGGTCTGTATGGCTACACCTTC. This translates into CASSPTGQGLYGYTF.

In regard to this clone: No conserved phenylalanine or tryptophan is present at the end of the CDR3, so a read error is the likely explanation. Because the CDR3's place on the DNA is in doubt, the DNA is left out and the CDR3 is given as listed by TCRdb. The genes are TRBV7-2 and TRBJ1-5. CDR1 is SGHTA, CDR2 FQGNSA, per germline. The CDR3 is made up of 12 amino acids, end residues included. The CDR3 loop reads CASSLNGGAEGS.

This chain connects TRBV5-6 to TRBJ2-2, with TRBD1 matching over 8 bases. J was trimmed by 6 bases and V by 0 bases; bases with no gene match: 4. This CDR3 is 15 amino acids long. Germline V CDR1 and CDR2: SGHDT, YYEEEE. DNA of the CDR3: TGTGCCAGCAGCTTGGTGGAACAGGGGGCCGGGGAGCTGTTTTTT. Protein sequence: CASSLVEQGAGELFF.

J is TRBJ2-2 and V is TRBV11-3; D perhaps matches TRBD2 (5 bases). Trimming took 4 bases from V and 4 from J, leaving 10 bases between them. The germline gives CDR1 SGHNT, CDR2 YENEEA. This CDR3 comprises 14 residues. CDR3: CASSSRAGTGELFF. DNA of the CDR3: TGTGCCAGCAGCTCTCGGGCGGGCACCGGGGAGCTGTTTTTT.

This clone has at least ten counts. The chain is built from TRBV18 and TRBJ2-2; TRBD1 matches at 9 bases. CDR1 is KGHSH, CDR2 LQKENI, per germline. The CDR3 runs to 16 residues. J was trimmed by 5 bases and V by 0 bases; bases with no gene match: 4. The CDR3 sequence is CASSPPIGTGTGELFF. In nucleotides, the CDR3 is TGTGCCAGCTCACCACCGATAGGGACAGGGACCGGGGAGCTGTTTTTT.

The chain uses TRBV4-3 and TRBJ2-5; the D gene is possibly TRBD2 (5 bases). This CDR3 contains 13 residues. Germline V gene data show CDR1 as LGHNA and CDR2 as YSLEER. Between the trimmed V and J ends, which lost 2 bases and 9 bases, there was a span of 13 bases. The CDR3 loop is CASSQSTNGAQYF. The CDR3 coding sequence is TGCGCCAGCAGCCAATCGACAAACGGGGCCCAGTACTTC.

This sequence joins TRBV5-1 and TRBJ2-5; no reliable D call. The CDR3 has 14 amino acids. Germline V lookup: CDR1 SGHRS, CDR2 YFSETQ. Trimming took 5 bases from V and 1 from J, leaving 12 bases between them. CDR3 sequence reads: CASSTVPRQETQYF. The DNA of the CDR3 is TGCGCCAGCAGTACCGTCCCGCGCCAAGAGACCCAGTACTTC.

The V gene is TRBV15, the J gene TRBJ1-2; TRBD1 matches 7 bases. After removal of 2 bases from V and 4 bases from J, the junction contained 1 base not matched to a gene. The CDR3 consists of 13 residues. Germline CDR1 and CDR2: LNHNV and YYDKDF (reference sequence). The CDR3 loop is CATSRQGGYGYTF. CDR3 bases: TGTGCCACCAGCAGACAGGGGGGCTATGGCTACACCTTC.

The J gene is TRBJ2-1, the V gene TRBV20-1; no firm D call. The CDR3 sequence is 11 residues long. V shed 1 base and J shed 9 bases, with 7 bases lying between them. Germline CDR1 is DFQATT and CDR2 is SNEGSKA (reference sequence). The CDR3 protein is CSARGSIEQFF. CDR3 DNA: TGCAGTGCTAGAGGCTCGATTGAGCAGTTCTTC.

The chain links TRBV19 to TRBJ2-3; 7 nucleotides line up with TRBD2. V lost 7 bases to trimming and J lost 4 bases; unmatched junction nucleotides: 8. This CDR3 spans 14 amino acids. Germline loops: CDR1 LNHDA, CDR2 SQIVND (reference sequence). CDR3 coding DNA: TGTGCCAGTACAGCGGGACTTCTCTCAGATACGCAGTATTTT. Translated: CASTAGLLSDTQYF.

This clone was detected a few times. V and J are TRBV6-1 and TRBJ1-3, with 7 bases matching TRBD1. CDR3 length: 14 amino acids. CDR1 MNHNS and CDR2 SASEGT come from the germline V gene. The junction had 4 bases not matched to a gene; V was cut back by 8 bases and J by 0 bases. CDR3 nucleotide sequence: TGTGCCAGCTTTAGGACAGGCTCTGGAAACACCATATATTTT. Protein: CASFRTGSGNTIYF.

This clone occurred once. This chain links TRBV6-6 with TRBJ2-2; TRBD1 agrees at 7 bases. The CDR3 has 16 residues. CDR1 and CDR2 (germline): MNHNY, SVGAGI (reference sequence). Trimming removed 0 bases from V and 4 bases from J; junction bases left unmatched: 5. The CDR3 coding sequence is TGTGCCAGCAGTTACTCTAGGGGGCGGATCACCGGGGAGCTGTTTTTT. Translating gives CASSYSRGRITGELFF.

On this clone: Other DNA sequences from this sample encode an identical CDR3 as well. J is TRBJ1-3 and V is TRBV11-2; no definite D call. Germline V CDR1 and CDR2: SGHAT, FQNNGV. Trimming pared 3 bases from V and 1 base from J, leaving 4 bases between. This CDR3 region has 13 residues. In DNA form, the CDR3 reads TGTGCCAGCAGCTTGGGGTCTGGAAACACCATATATTTT. Protein sequence: CASSLGSGNTIYF.

The CDR3 protein is CASSQDRDKGLNTEAFF. CDR3 in DNA: TGCGCCAGCAGCCAAGATCGAGATAAAGGGTTGAACACTGAAGCTTTCTTT. V gene TRBV4-1 combines with J gene TRBJ1-1; D gene ambiguous. Trimming shortened V by 0 bases and J by 0 bases, and 14 bases separated the two germline ends. This CDR3 has 17 residues. CDR1 MGHRA and CDR2 YSYEKL come from the germline V gene.